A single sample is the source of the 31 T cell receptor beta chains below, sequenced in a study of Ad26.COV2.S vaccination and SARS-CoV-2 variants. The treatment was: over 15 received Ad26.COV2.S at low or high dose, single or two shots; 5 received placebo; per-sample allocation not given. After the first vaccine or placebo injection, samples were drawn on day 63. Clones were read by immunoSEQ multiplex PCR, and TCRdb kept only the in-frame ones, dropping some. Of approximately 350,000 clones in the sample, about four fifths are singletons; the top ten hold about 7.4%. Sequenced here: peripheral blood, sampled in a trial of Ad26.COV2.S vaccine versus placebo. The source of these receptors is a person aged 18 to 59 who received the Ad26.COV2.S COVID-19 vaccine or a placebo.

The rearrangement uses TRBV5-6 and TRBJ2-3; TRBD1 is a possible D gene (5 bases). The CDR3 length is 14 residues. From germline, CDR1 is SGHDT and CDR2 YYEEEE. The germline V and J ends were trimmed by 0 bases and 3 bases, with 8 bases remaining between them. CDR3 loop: CASSLDAGTDTQYF. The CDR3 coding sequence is TGTGCCAGCAGCTTGGATGCAGGGACAGATACGCAGTATTTT.

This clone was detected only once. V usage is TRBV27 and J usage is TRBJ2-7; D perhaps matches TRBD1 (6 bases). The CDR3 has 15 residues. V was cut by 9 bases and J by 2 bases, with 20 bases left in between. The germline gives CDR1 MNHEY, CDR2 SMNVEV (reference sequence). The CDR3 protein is CASRRGGRDPYEQYF. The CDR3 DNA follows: TGTGCCAGTCGCAGGGGTGGCCGAGACCCCTACGAGCAGTACTTC.

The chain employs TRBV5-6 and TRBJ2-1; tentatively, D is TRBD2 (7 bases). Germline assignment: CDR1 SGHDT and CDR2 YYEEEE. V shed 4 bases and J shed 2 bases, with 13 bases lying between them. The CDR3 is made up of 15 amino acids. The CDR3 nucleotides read TGTGCCAGCAGCGTTGGGGGGGCTCCCTACAATGAGCAGTTCTTC. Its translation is CASSVGGAPYNEQFF.

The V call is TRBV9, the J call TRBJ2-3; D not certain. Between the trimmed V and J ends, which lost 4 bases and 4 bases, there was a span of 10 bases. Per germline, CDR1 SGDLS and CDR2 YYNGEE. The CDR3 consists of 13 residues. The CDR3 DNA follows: TGTGCCAGCAGCACCCGTCTAGCAGATACGCAGTATTTT. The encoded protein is CASSTRLADTQYF.

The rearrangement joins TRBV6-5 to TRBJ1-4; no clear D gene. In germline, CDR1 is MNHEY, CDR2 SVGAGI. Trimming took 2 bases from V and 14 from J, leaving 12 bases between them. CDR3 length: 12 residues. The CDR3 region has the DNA TGTGCCAGCAGTTACGCGACGGACGGGCTGTTTTTT. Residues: CASSYATDGLFF.

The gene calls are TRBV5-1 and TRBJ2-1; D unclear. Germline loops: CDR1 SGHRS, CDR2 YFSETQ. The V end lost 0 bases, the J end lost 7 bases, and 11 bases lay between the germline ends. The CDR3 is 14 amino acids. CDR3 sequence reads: CASSLEPGANEQFF. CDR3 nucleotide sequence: TGCGCCAGCAGCTTGGAGCCGGGTGCTAATGAGCAGTTCTTC.

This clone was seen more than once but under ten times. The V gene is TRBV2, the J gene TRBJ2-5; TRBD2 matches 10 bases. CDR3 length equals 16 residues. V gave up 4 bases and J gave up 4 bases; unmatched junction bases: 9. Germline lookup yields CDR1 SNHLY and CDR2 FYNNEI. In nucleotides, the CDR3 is TGTGCCAGCAGTGCAGCGGGACTAGCGTTTGGAGAGACCCAGTACTTC. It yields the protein CASSAAGLAFGETQYF.

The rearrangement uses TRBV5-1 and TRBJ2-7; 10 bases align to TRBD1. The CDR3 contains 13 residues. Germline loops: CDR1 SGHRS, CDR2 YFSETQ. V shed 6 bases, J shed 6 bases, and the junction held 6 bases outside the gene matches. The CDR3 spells CASNLGQGVEQYF. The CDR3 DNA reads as TGCGCCAGCAATCTTGGACAGGGGGTCGAGCAGTACTTC.

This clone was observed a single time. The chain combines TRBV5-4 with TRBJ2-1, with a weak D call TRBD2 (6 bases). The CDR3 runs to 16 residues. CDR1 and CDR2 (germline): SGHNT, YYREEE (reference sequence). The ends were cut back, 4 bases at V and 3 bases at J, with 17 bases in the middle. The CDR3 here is CASSPRGGIGYNEQFF. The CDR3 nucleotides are TGTGCCAGCAGCCCAAGAGGCGGGATAGGCTACAATGAGCAGTTCTTC.

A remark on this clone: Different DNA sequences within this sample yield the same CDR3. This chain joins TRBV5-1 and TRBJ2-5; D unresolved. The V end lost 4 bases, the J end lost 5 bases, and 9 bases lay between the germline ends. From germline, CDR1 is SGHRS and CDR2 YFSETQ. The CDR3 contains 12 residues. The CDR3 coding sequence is TGCGCCAGCAGCCCTTTAGGGGAGACCCAGTACTTC. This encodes CASSPLGETQYF.

As DNA, the CDR3 is TGTGCCAGTAGTATAAATCTGGGGACTGAAGCTTTCTTT. The encoded protein is CASSINLGTEAFF. This chain connects TRBV19 to TRBJ1-1; no reliable D call. This CDR3 comprises 13 residues. Germline V lookup: CDR1 LNHDA, CDR2 SQIVND (reference sequence). V gave up 2 bases and J gave up 5 bases, with 9 bases separating them.

The CDR3 spells CASSLDSSNEQFF. CDR3 coding DNA: TGTGCCAGCAGTTTGGACAGTAGCAATGAGCAGTTCTTC. The genes are TRBV12-3 or TRBV12-4 and TRBJ2-1, with D perhaps TRBD1 (6 bases). The CDR3 totals 13 residues. Trimming took 3 bases from V and 6 from J, leaving 9 bases between them.

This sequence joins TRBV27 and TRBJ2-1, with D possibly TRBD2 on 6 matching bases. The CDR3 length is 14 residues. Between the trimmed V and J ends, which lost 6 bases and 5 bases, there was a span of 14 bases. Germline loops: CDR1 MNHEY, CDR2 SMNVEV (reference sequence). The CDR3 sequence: CASSPRRRDNEQFF. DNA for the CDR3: TGTGCCAGCAGCCCACGAAGGAGGGACAATGAGCAGTTCTTC.

The CDR3 DNA follows: TGTGCCAGCAACCCGACAGGGGAAGGGACCCAGTACTTC. It encodes CASNPTGEGTQYF. The rearrangement links TRBV7-9 to TRBJ2-5; the match to TRBD1 covers 8 bases. Germline lookup yields CDR1 SEHNR and CDR2 FQNEAQ (reference sequence). CDR3 size: 13 residues. Unmatched junction bases numbered 8, after V lost 7 bases and J lost 7 bases.

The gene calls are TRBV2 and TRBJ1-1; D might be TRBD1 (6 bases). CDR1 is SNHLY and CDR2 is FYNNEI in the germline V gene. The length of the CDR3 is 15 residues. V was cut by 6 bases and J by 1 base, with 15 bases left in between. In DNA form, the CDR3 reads TGTGCCAGCAGATTCAGACAGGAATCGAACACTGAAGCTTTCTTT. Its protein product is CASRFRQESNTEAFF.

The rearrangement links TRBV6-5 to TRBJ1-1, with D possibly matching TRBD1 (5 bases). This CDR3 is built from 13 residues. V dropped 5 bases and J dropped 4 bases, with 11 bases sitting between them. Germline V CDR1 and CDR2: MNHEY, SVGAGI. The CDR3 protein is CASSHLGATEAFF. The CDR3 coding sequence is TGTGCCAGCAGTCATCTCGGGGCCACTGAAGCTTTCTTT.

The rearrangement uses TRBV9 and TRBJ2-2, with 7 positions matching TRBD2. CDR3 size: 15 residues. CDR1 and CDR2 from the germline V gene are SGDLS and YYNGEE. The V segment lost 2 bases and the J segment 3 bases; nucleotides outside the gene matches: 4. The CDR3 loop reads CASSVRGGDTGELFF. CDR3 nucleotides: TGTGCCAGCAGCGTCCGGGGAGGGGACACCGGGGAGCTGTTTTTT.

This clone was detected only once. CDR3 residues: CASSYLRVGGSNQPQHF. The CDR3, as DNA: TGTGCCAGCAGTTACCTCAGGGTCGGGGGGAGCAATCAGCCCCAGCATTTT. This chain joins TRBV6-2 or TRBV6-3 and TRBJ1-5; tentative D call: TRBD1 (5 bases). Germline-derived CDR1 and CDR2 are MNHEY and SVGEGT. Trimming cost V 2 bases and J 1 base, with 15 bases left between them. CDR3 length: 17 residues.

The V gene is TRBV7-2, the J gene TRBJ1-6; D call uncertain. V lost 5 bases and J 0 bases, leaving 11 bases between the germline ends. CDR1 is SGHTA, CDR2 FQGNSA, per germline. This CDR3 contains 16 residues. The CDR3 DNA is TGTGCCAGCAGCCGTCAGATGGGCTCCTATAATTCACCCCTCCACTTT. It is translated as CASSRQMGSYNSPLHF.

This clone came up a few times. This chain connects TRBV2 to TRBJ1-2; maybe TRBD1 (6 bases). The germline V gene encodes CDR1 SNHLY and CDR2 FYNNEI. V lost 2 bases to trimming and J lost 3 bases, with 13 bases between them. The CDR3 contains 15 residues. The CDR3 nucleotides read TGTGCCAGCAGTGAATTAAGGGCAGGGGACTATGGCTACACCTTC. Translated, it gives CASSELRAGDYGYTF.

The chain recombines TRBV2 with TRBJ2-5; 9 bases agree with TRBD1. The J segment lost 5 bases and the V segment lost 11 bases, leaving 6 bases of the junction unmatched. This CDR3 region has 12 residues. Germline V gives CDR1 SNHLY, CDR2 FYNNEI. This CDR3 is CASQGAGETQYF. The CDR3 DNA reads TGTGCCTCACAGGGGGCTGGGGAGACCCAGTACTTC.

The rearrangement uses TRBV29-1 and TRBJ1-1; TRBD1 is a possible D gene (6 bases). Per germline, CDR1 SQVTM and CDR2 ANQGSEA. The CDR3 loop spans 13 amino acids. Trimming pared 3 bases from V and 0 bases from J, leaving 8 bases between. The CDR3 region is CSVDGQLNTEAFF. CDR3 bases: TGCAGCGTTGACGGACAGCTGAACACTGAAGCTTTCTTT.

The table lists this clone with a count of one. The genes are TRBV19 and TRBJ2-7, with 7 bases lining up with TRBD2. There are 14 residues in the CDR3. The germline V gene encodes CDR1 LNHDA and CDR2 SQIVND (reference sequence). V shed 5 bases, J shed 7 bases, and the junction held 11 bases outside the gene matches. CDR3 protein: CASSQPGLPVEQYF. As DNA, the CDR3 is TGTGCCAGTAGTCAGCCGGGACTACCTGTGGAGCAGTACTTC.

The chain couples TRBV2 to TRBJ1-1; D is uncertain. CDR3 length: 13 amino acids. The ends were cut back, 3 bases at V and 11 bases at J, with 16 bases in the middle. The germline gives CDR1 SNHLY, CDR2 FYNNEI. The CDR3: CASSDWVEHRAFF. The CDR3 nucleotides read TGTGCCAGCAGTGACTGGGTGGAACATCGGGCTTTCTTT.

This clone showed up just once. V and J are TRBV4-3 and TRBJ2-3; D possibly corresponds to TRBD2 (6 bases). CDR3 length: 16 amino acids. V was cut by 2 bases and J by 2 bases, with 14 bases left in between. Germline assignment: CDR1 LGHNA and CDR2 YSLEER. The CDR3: CASSQRLVRDTDTQYF. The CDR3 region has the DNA TGCGCCAGCAGCCAAAGACTAGTTCGTGACACAGATACGCAGTATTTT.

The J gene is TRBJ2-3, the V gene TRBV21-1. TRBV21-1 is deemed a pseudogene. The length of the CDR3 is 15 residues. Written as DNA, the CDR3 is TGTGCCAGCAGCAAAGGAGGGCAGGGAGCAGATACGCAGTATTTT. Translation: CASSKGGQGADTQYF.

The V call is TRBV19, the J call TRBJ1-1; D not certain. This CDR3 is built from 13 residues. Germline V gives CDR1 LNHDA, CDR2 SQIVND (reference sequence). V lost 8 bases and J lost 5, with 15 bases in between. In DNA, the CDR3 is TGTGCCAGTTCCCCTGGTGCCACAACTGAAGCTTTCTTT. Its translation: CASSPGATTEAFF.

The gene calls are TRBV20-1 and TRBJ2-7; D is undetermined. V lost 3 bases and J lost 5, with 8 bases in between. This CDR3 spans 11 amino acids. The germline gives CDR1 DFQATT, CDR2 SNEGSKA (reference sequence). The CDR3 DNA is TGCAGTGCTAGTGCCCCGGACGAGCAGTACTTC. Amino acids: CSASAPDEQYF.

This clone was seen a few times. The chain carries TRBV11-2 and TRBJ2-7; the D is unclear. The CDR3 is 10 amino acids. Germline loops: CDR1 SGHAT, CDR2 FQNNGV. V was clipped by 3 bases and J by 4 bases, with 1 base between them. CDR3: CASSLYEQYF. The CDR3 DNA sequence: TGTGCCAGCAGCTTGTACGAGCAGTACTTC.

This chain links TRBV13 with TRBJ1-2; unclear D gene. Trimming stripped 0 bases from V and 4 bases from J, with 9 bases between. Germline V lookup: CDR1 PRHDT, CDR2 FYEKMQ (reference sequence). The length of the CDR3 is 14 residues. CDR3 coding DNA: TGTGCCAGCAGCTTAGGGCAGACAATCTATGGCTACACCTTC. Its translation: CASSLGQTIYGYTF.

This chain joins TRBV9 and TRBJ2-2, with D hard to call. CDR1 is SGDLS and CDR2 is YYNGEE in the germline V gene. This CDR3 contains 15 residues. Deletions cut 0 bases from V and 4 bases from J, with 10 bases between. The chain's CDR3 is CASSVEGYATGELFF. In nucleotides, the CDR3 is TGTGCCAGCAGCGTAGAGGGCTACGCCACCGGGGAGCTGTTTTTT.